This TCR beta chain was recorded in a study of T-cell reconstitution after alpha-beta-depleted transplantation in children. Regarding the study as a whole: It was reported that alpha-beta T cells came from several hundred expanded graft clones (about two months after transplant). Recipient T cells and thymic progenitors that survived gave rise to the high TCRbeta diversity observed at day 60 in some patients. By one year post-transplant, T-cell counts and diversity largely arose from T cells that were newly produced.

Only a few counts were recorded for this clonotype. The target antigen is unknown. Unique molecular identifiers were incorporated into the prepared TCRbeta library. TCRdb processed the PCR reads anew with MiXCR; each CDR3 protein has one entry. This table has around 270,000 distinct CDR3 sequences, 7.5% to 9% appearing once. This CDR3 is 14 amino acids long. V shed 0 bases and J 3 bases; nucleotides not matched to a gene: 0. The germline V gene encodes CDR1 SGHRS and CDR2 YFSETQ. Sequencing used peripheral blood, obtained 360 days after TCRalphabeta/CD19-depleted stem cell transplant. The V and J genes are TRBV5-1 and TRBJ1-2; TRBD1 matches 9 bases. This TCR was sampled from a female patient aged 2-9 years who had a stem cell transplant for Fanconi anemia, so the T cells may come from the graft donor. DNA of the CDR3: TGCGCCAGCAGCTTGGACAGGGGGCACTATGGCTACACCTTC. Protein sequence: CASSLDRGHYGYTF.